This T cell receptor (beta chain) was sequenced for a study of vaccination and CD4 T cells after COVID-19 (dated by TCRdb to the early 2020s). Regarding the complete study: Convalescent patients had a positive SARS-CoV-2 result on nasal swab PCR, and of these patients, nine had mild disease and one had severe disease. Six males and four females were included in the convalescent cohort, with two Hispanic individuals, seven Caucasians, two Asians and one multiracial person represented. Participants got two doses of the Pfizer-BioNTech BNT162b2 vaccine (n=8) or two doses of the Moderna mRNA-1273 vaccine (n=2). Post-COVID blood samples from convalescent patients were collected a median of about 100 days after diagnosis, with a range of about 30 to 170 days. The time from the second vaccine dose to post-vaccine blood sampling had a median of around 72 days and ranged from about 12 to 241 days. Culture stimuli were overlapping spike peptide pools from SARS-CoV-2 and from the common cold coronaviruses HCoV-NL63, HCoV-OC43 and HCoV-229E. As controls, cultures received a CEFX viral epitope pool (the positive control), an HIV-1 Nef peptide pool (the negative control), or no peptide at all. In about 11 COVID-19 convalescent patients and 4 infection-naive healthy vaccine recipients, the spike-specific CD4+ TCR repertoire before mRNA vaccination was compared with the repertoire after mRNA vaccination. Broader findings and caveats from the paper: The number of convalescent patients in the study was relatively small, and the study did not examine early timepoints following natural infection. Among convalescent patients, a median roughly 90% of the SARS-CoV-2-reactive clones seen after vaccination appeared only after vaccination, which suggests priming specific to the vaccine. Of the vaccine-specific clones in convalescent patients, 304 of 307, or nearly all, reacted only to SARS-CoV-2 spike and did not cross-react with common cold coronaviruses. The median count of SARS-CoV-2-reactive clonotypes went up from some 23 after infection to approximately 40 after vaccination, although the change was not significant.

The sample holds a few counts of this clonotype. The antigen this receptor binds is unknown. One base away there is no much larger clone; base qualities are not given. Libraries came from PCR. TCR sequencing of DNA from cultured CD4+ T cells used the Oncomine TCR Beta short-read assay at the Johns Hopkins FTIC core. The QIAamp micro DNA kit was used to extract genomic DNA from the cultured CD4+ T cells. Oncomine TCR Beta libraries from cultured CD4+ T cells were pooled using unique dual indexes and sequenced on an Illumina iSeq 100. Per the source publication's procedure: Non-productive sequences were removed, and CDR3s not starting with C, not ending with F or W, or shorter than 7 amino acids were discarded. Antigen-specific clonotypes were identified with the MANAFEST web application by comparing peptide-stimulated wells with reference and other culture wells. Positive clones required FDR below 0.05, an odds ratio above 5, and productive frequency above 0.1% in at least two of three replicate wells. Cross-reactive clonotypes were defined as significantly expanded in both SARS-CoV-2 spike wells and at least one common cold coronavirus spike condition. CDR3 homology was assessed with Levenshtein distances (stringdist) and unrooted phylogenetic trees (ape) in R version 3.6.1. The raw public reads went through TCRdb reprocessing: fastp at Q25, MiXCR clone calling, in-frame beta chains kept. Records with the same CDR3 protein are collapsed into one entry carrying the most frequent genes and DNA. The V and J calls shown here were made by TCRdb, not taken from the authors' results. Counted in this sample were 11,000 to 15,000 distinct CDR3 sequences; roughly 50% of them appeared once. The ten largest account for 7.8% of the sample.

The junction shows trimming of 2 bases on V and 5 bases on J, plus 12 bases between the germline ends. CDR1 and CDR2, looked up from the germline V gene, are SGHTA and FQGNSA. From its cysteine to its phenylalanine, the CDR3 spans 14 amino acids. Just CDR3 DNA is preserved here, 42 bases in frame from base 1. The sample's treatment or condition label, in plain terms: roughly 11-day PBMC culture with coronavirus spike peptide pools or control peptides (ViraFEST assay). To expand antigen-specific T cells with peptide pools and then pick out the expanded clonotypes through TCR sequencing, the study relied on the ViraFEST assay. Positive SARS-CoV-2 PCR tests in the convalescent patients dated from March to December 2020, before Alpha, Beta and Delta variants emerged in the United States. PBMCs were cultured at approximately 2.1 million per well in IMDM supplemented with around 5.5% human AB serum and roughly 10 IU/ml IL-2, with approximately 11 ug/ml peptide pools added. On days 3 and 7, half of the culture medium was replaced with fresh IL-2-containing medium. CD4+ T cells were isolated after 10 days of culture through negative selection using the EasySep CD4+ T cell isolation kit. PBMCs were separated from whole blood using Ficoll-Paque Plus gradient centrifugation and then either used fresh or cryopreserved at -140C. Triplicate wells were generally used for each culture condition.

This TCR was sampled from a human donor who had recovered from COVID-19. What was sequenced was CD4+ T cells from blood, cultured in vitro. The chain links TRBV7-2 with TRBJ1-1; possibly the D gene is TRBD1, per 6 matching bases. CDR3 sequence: CASSLWGAETEAFF. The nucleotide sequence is TGTGCCAGCAGCTTATGGGGGGCTGAGACTGAAGCTTTCTTT.